The following is a T cell receptor beta chain sequence with its context. Germline CDR1 is SGHNT and CDR2 is YENEEA. This CDR3 is 16 amino acids long. With V trimmed by 5 bases and J by 5 bases, 9 bases remained unmatched. The record originates from a study of blood T cell repertoires in COVID-19. The assay was immunoSEQ multiplex PCR, and TCRdb's table has in-frame clones only and misses some. The table lists 50,000 to 60,000 clones, 87% of them singletons. The sample comprised peripheral blood. The TCR was taken from a man in his forties with COVID-19, enrolled during active disease. The V call is TRBV11-3, the J call TRBJ2-1; the match to TRBD2 covers 10 bases. The CDR3 DNA reads TGTGCCAGCAGCCAACCTCTACTAGCGGGGAACAATGAGCAGTTCTTC. Translation: CASSQPLLAGNNEQFF. Together with reference TRBV11-3 and TRBJ2-1, the CDR3 gives the full variable domain: EAGVVQSPRYKIIEKKQPVAFWCNPISGHNTLYWYLQNLGQGPELLIRYENEEAVDDSQLPKDRFSAERLKGVDSTLKIQPAELGDSAVYLCASSQPLLAGNNEQFFGPGTRLTVL.